Listed here are 27 T cell receptor beta chains from one sample, sequenced in a study of cytomegalovirus exposure and HLA in healthy donors. A multiplex PCR was run with 60 Vbeta primers and 13 Jbeta primers. Some clones are missing from TCRdb's copy, which holds only in-frame ones; the method was immunoSEQ multiplex PCR. In the table there are 100,000 to 150,000 clones, 75% to 85% of which are singletons. The sequencing input was PBMCs. These receptors were collected from a man aged 40-49 years in good health and CMV-seronegative.

V gene TRBV6-5 combines with J gene TRBJ1-5, with 8 bases identical to TRBD1. Germline assignment: CDR1 MNHEY and CDR2 SVGAGI. The CDR3 contains 14 residues. The V gene end was trimmed by 4 bases and the J gene end by 5 bases; junction bases not matched to a gene: 4. This CDR3 is CASSSGGPDQPQHF. The CDR3, as DNA: TGTGCCAGCAGTTCAGGGGGCCCGGATCAGCCCCAGCATTTT.

The chain links TRBV28 to TRBJ1-5; maybe TRBD1 (5 bases). V shed 3 bases and J shed 0 bases, with 12 bases lying between them. The CDR3 loop spans 16 amino acids. Germline V lookup: CDR1 MDHEN, CDR2 SYDVKM. CDR3 coding DNA: TGTGCCAGCAGTTTGGGGGGATTTTATAGCAATCAGCCCCAGCATTTT. Translated, it gives CASSLGGFYSNQPQHF.

The gene calls are TRBV4-3 and TRBJ2-1, with TRBD1 as a possible D gene (6 bases). Deletions cut 2 bases from V and 4 bases from J, with 9 bases between. From germline, CDR1 is LGHNA and CDR2 YSLEER. The CDR3 contains 14 residues. The CDR3 sequence: CASSQLQGYNEQFF. CDR3 sequence (DNA): TGCGCCAGCAGCCAATTACAGGGTTACAATGAGCAGTTCTTC.

The chain carries TRBV5-6 and TRBJ2-5; maybe TRBD2 (6 bases). The CDR3 spans 15 residues. Germline CDR1 is SGHDT and CDR2 is YYEEEE. Trimming took 0 bases from V and 5 from J, leaving 14 bases between them. The CDR3 DNA follows: TGTGCCAGCAGCTTGGGGACTACCGCGGTGGAGACCCAGTACTTC. Translated, it gives CASSLGTTAVETQYF.

The chain joins TRBV5-1 to TRBJ1-6, with D perhaps TRBD1 (5 bases). The length of the CDR3 is 13 residues. V lost 6 bases to trimming and J lost 9 bases, with 13 bases between them. Per the germline V gene, CDR1 is SGHRS and CDR2 is YFSETQ. CDR3 coding DNA: TGCGCCAGCAACAGGTTAATGGGTTCACCCCTCCACTTT. It translates to CASNRLMGSPLHF.

This chain uses TRBV7-6 with TRBJ2-5; TRBD2 matches 10 bases. The CDR3 totals 15 residues. V dropped 3 bases and J dropped 5; count of bases not matched to a gene: 6. Germline values: CDR1 SGHVS, CDR2 FNYEAQ. DNA for the CDR3: TGTGCCAGCAGCTTGCCTAGCGGGGGCTCTGAGACCCAGTACTTC. Its protein is CASSLPSGGSETQYF.

V usage is TRBV7-8 and J usage is TRBJ2-5; 7 nucleotides match TRBD2. The CDR3 consists of 16 residues. J was trimmed by 5 bases and V by 7 bases; bases with no gene match: 16. Per the germline V gene, CDR1 is SGHVS and CDR2 is FQNEAQ. This chain's CDR3 is CASMGRGSGVSETQYF. CDR3 sequence (DNA): TGTGCCAGCATGGGTCGGGGCAGCGGGGTCTCGGAGACCCAGTACTTC.

This chain's CDR3 is CASSPGAVDGYTF. In nucleotides, the CDR3 is TGTGCCAGCTCACCAGGGGCAGTCGACGGCTACACCTTC. The rearrangement joins TRBV18 to TRBJ1-2; TRBD1 is a possible D gene (5 bases). The germline V gene encodes CDR1 KGHSH and CDR2 LQKENI. The CDR3 sequence is 13 residues long. V lost 2 bases and J 8 bases, leaving 12 bases between the germline ends.

V usage is TRBV19 and J usage is TRBJ1-2; 8 bases align to TRBD1. The CDR3 loop spans 14 amino acids. V lost 1 base, J lost 8 bases, and 6 bases stayed unmatched. Germline-derived CDR1 and CDR2 are LNHDA and SQIVND (reference sequence). This CDR3 is CASSIGQGADGYTF. CDR3 DNA: TGTGCCAGTAGTATAGGCCAGGGGGCGGACGGCTACACCTTC.

This clone was picked up one time. At one boundary the junction diverges from the germline segment, which might be a read error. The chain employs TRBV11-3 and TRBJ1-1, with D maybe TRBD1 (6 bases). The CDR3 is made up of 13 amino acids. CDR1 SGHNT and CDR2 YENEEA come from the germline V gene. The CDR3 DNA reads as TGTGCCGGCAGCTCTCCAGGGGCCACTGAAGCTTTCTTT. As protein: CAGSSPGATEAFF.

Regarding this clone: Other DNA sequences in the sample encode the same CDR3. The CDR3 DNA is TGTGCCAGCAGCTTAGTAGGGACAGGGTATCAGCCCCAGCATTTT. Amino acids: CASSLVGTGYQPQHF. The rearrangement joins TRBV7-2 to TRBJ1-5; 9 nucleotides match TRBD1. The CDR3 runs 15 residues. V was clipped by 1 base and J by 5 bases; unmatched bases: 3. Germline V gene lookup returns CDR1 SGHTA and CDR2 FQGNSA.

The chain is built from TRBV28 and TRBJ1-6; possible D gene TRBD1, 6 bases. Germline loops: CDR1 MDHEN, CDR2 SYDVKM. The CDR3 length is 15 residues. V lost 5 bases and J lost 5, with 13 bases in between. The CDR3 DNA is TGTGCCAGCAGTCCGACACAGGGCCATAATTCACCCCTCCACTTT. Protein product: CASSPTQGHNSPLHF.

The rearrangement joins TRBV6-6 to TRBJ1-5; TRBD1 is a possible D gene (5 bases). Germline CDR1 MNHNY, CDR2 SVGAGI (reference sequence). The CDR3 spans 14 residues. V was clipped by 6 bases and J by 1 base, with 10 bases between them. This CDR3 reads CASRDQGSNQPQHF. The CDR3 coding sequence is TGTGCCAGCAGAGATCAGGGAAGCAATCAGCCCCAGCATTTT.

V and J are TRBV29-1 and TRBJ2-7, with a weak D call TRBD2 (6 bases). This CDR3 comprises 12 residues. Germline CDR1 and CDR2: SQVTM and ANQGSEA. The ends were cut back, 8 bases at V and 6 bases at J, with 17 bases in the middle. In nucleotides, the CDR3 is TGCAGCTCCCGGACCGGGGGTGCCGAGCAGTACTTC. It translates to CSSRTGGAEQYF.

This chain joins TRBV5-1 and TRBJ2-2; a weak D match, TRBD1 (5 bases). The CDR3 is made up of 14 amino acids. V lost 5 bases and J 3 bases, leaving 11 bases between the germline ends. Per the germline V gene, CDR1 is SGHRS and CDR2 is YFSETQ. The CDR3 DNA is TGCGCCAGCAGGTTCCGACAGTACACCGGGGAGCTGTTTTTT. Translation: CASRFRQYTGELFF.

A single count supports this clone. The chain recombines TRBV6-5 with TRBJ1-5; D remains unclear. Per the germline V gene, CDR1 is MNHEY and CDR2 is SVGAGI. With 11 bases removed from V and 0 bases from J, the gap between germline ends came to 8 bases. The CDR3 has 12 residues. The CDR3 DNA is TGTGCCGTGTCAGATAGCAATCAGCCCCAGCATTTT. It is translated as CAVSDSNQPQHF.

In this sample, this clone turned up a few times. The V call is TRBV7-3, the J call TRBJ2-2, with D perhaps matching TRBD2 (5 bases). The CDR3 contains 14 residues. Germline CDR1 and CDR2: SGHTA and FQGTGA. V was trimmed by 1 base and J by 7 bases, leaving 10 bases between them. The CDR3 spells CASSLIGGGGELFF. CDR3 DNA: TGTGCCAGCAGCTTAATAGGAGGCGGCGGGGAGCTGTTTTTT.

The chain combines TRBV2 with TRBJ2-7, with 7 bases fitting TRBD2. The germline V gene encodes CDR1 SNHLY and CDR2 FYNNEI. There are 15 residues in the CDR3. Unmatched junction bases numbered 7, after V lost 3 bases and J lost 2 bases. The CDR3 spells CASSDLSSGTYEQYF. CDR3 DNA sequence: TGTGCCAGCAGTGATCTGTCTAGCGGAACCTACGAGCAGTACTTC.

This clone was picked up one time. The chain employs TRBV5-4 and TRBJ2-5; a possible D gene is TRBD1 (6 bases). Trimming took off 0 bases at V and 2 bases at J, with 11 bases between the two ends. The CDR3 has 15 amino acids. The germline V gene encodes CDR1 SGHNT and CDR2 YYREEE (reference sequence). CDR3 DNA: TGTGCCAGCAGCTTGGCCTTGGGGGCACAAGAGACCCAGTACTTC. This codes for CASSLALGAQETQYF.

The chain recombines TRBV7-8 with TRBJ2-1; no reliable D call. CDR3 length equals 11 residues. Germline V gives CDR1 SGHVS, CDR2 FQNEAQ. V was trimmed by 8 bases and J by 11 bases, leaving 13 bases between them. The DNA of the CDR3 is TGTGCCAGCTCATGGAGTGGAAAGCAGTTCTTC. This encodes CASSWSGKQFF.

The chain links TRBV6-6 to TRBJ1-1; D not certain. This CDR3 contains 15 residues. Trimming took 5 bases from V and 3 from J, leaving 16 bases between them. Germline-derived CDR1 and CDR2 are MNHNY and SVGAGI (reference sequence). The CDR3 DNA reads as TGTGCCAGCAGTCCAGACCCGAGGGTGGACACTGAAGCTTTCTTT. Protein product: CASSPDPRVDTEAFF.

This chain links TRBV9 with TRBJ2-5; 15 positions agree with TRBD2. The CDR3 is made up of 17 amino acids. J gave up 3 bases and V 3 bases, and 6 bases lay outside the gene matches. CDR1 is SGDLS and CDR2 is YYNGEE in the germline V gene. The CDR3 loop is CASSDGTSGGSEETQYF. The CDR3 DNA is TGTGCCAGCAGCGACGGGACTAGCGGGGGGTCGGAAGAGACCCAGTACTTC.

V gene TRBV29-1 combines with J gene TRBJ2-5; D might be TRBD1 (5 bases). The CDR3 spans 16 residues. V gave up 2 bases and J gave up 1 base, with 17 bases separating them. Germline CDR1 and CDR2: SQVTM and ANQGSEA. CDR3: CSVEMTGRASQETQYF. The CDR3 region has the DNA TGCAGCGTTGAAATGACGGGCAGGGCTTCCCAAGAGACCCAGTACTTC.

This chain links TRBV6-1 with TRBJ1-5, with 7 bases matching TRBD1. Per germline, CDR1 MNHNS and CDR2 SASEGT. With V trimmed by 0 bases and J by 3 bases, 11 bases remained unmatched. This CDR3 has 18 amino acids. DNA of the CDR3: TGTGCCAGCAGTGAAGCGCTTCGACAGGGATTATACAATCAGCCCCAGCATTTT. Encoded protein: CASSEALRQGLYNQPQHF.

This chain uses TRBV2 with TRBJ2-1; TRBD2 might be the D (7 bases). V lost 8 bases and J 8 bases, leaving 19 bases between the germline ends. Germline V gene data show CDR1 as SNHLY and CDR2 as FYNNEI. This CDR3 is built from 14 residues. CDR3 protein: CASLSGGPGHEQFF. CDR3 DNA: TGTGCCAGCTTATCGGGGGGCCCGGGGCATGAGCAGTTCTTC.

The genes are TRBV5-1 and TRBJ2-3; no definite D call. This CDR3 is built from 14 residues. V lost 0 bases, J lost 2 bases, and 7 bases lay in between. Per germline, CDR1 SGHRS and CDR2 YFSETQ. Here the CDR3 reads CASSLAPPTDTQYF. The CDR3 nucleotides are TGCGCCAGCAGCTTGGCCCCTCCCACAGATACGCAGTATTTT.

This clone was detected only once. CDR3 sequence: CSVGEGASTDTQYF. Written as DNA, the CDR3 is TGCAGCGTTGGGGAGGGAGCTAGCACAGATACGCAGTATTTT. V and J are TRBV29-1 and TRBJ2-3, with TRBD2 matching over 7 bases. V trimming: 4 bases; J trimming: 0 bases; junction bases outside the gene matches: 4. The CDR3 covers 14 residues. Per the germline V gene, CDR1 is SQVTM and CDR2 is ANQGSEA.